This T cell receptor beta chain was captured by sequencing in a study of blood T cell repertoires in COVID-19. Profiled with immunoSEQ multiplex PCR; TCRdb holds only in-frame clones, not every one. The sample lists 100,000 to 150,000 clones, roughly 90% occurring once. The CDR3 runs 15 residues. The germline CDR1 and CDR2 sequences are MGHDK and SYGVNS. The V and J ends lost 6 bases and 7 bases respectively, with 18 bases between them. The sample was peripheral blood. This sequence originates from a man aged 50-60 years with acute or convalescent COVID-19. The chain combines TRBV25-1 with TRBJ2-2; D might be TRBD1 (6 bases). The CDR3 reads CASSGIQGVGGELFF. Written as DNA, the CDR3 is TGTGCCAGCAGCGGTATACAGGGTGTGGGCGGGGAGCTGTTTTTT.